This is a list of T cell receptor beta chains from one sample in a study of blood T cells in healthy people across ages. One entry per CDR3 protein, called by TCRdb with MiXCR from the 5' RACE reads. The profile shows fewer than 950,000 distinct CDR3 sequences, around 36% of them singletons. Sequenced material: blood. These receptors all come from a man aged 18 to 29 in good health. The CDR3 runs from the conserved cysteine through the conserved F or W. The order of the fields is J gene, V gene, clone size, D gene, CDR3 protein, CDR3 DNA. A D gene is named only where the DNA matches it firmly. Part of the rows lack a size; the others show once, few, many or a class for expanded clones.

TRBJ2-3 TRBV20-1 many TRBD2 CSASPSGGVTDTQYF TGCAGTGCTAGTCCCTCCGGGGGGGTCACAGATACGCAGTATTTT
TRBJ2-3 TRBV6-5 many . CASSSQSSLTDTQYF TGTGCCAGCAGCTCCCAGTCATCCTTGACAGATACGCAGTATTTT
TRBJ1-6 TRBV18 . TRBD1 CASSPTGQGTTNSPLHF TGTGCCAGCTCACCAACTGGACAGGGTACCACTAATTCACCCCTCCACTTT
TRBJ2-1 TRBV7-7 . TRBD2 CASSEIRTSGEETQFF TGTGCCAGCAGCGAAATCCGGACTAGCGGGGAAGAGACCCAGTTCTTC
TRBJ1-1 TRBV3-1 . . CASSQGFSGNTEAFF TGTGCCAGCAGCCAAGGTTTCAGCGGTAACACTGAAGCTTTCTTT
TRBJ2-1 TRBV28 . . CASSAAGVHSSYNEQFF TGTGCCAGCAGCGCGGCTGGGGTGCACTCCTCCTACAATGAGCAGTTCTTC
TRBJ2-1 TRBV9 . . CASSVGLGVPYNEQFF TGTGCCAGCAGCGTAGGGTTGGGGGTCCCTTACAATGAGCAGTTCTTC
TRBJ2-2 TRBV10-2 . . CAGSEVTGELFF TGCGCCGGCAGTGAAGTAACCGGGGAGCTGTTTTTT
TRBJ2-1 TRBV29-1 . TRBD2 CSVEDPSGLRGEQFF TGCAGCGTTGAAGACCCTAGCGGCCTTCGCGGTGAGCAGTTCTTC
TRBJ2-1 TRBV30 . . CAWSVSDSYNEQFF TGTGCCTGGAGTGTCAGCGACTCCTACAATGAGCAGTTCTTC
TRBJ1-5 TRBV5-1 . . CASSLVGRPNQPQHF TGCGCCAGCAGCTTGGTAGGCAGGCCCAATCAGCCCCAGCATTTT
TRBJ2-3 TRBV4-3 . . CAAGRGSTDTQYF TGCGCCGCTGGCAGGGGATCCACAGATACGCAGTATTTT
TRBJ1-2 TRBV20-1 few . CSASQWETSNYGYTF TGCAGTGCTTCTCAATGGGAGACTTCTAACTATGGCTACACCTTC
TRBJ2-7 TRBV7-2 few TRBD1 CASSRQGGSYNEQYF TGTGCCAGCAGCCGACAGGGGGGCTCCTACAATGAGCAGTACTTC
TRBJ2-3 TRBV5-1 . . CASSTGRSDTQYF TGCGCCAGCAGCACGGGGAGGTCAGATACGCAGTATTTT
TRBJ1-1 TRBV5-1 . . CAGSLSGRRNTEAFF TGCGCCGGCAGCTTGTCTGGGAGGAGGAACACTGAAGCTTTCTTT
TRBJ1-5 TRBV29-1 . . CSVSQGDNQPQHF TGCAGCGTCTCACAGGGTGACAATCAGCCCCAGCATTTT
TRBJ2-5 TRBV20-1 few . CSARGHSQRETQYF TGCAGTGCTAGAGGACACAGCCAGAGGGAGACCCAGTACTTC
TRBJ2-7 TRBV14 . . CASSQGAVHCEQYF TGTGCCAGCAGCCAAGGGGCCGTCCACTGCGAGCAGTACTTC
TRBJ1-1 TRBV12-3/TRBV12-4 . TRBD1 CASSDTTGTERFTEAFF TGTGCCAGCAGTGATACCACTGGGACAGAGAGGTTCACTGAAGCTTTCTTT
TRBJ2-3 TRBV5-1 . TRBD2 CASSTNPGLAGADTQYF TGCGCCAGCAGCACCAACCCGGGACTAGCGGGTGCAGATACGCAGTATTTT
TRBJ2-3 TRBV4-1 . . CASSRPGTAGGTDTQYF TGCGCCAGCAGCCGACCAGGGACCGCAGGGGGCACAGATACGCAGTATTTT
TRBJ2-1 TRBV12-3/TRBV12-4 many TRBD1 CASSPRDRGNEQFF TGTGCCAGCAGTCCCCGGGACAGGGGGAATGAGCAGTTCTTC
TRBJ1-5 TRBV15 once . CATSTGDRYNQPQHF TGTGCCACCAGCACCGGCGACAGATACAATCAGCCCCAGCATTTT
TRBJ2-3 TRBV20-1 few TRBD2 CSARDGLAGGPWRDTQYF TGCAGTGCTAGAGATGGGCTAGCGGGGGGGCCTTGGAGAGATACGCAGTATTTT
TRBJ1-4 TRBV13 few . CASSLDPGKLFF TGTGCCAGCAGCTTAGACCCGGGAAAACTGTTTTTT
TRBJ2-1 TRBV20-1 many TRBD2 CSASSGVLTSSYNEQFF TGCAGTGCTAGTAGCGGGGTACTGACAAGCTCCTACAATGAGCAGTTCTTC
TRBJ1-2 TRBV2 . TRBD1 CASSEDRGQGYTF TGTGCCAGCAGTGAGGACAGGGGGCAAGGCTACACCTTC
TRBJ1-1 TRBV12-3/TRBV12-4 few . CASSFPNTEAFF TGTGCCAGCAGTTTCCCGAACACTGAAGCTTTCTTT
TRBJ1-2 TRBV7-2 few TRBD1 CASFRDRGSNYGYTF TGTGCCAGCTTCCGGGACAGGGGCTCCAACTATGGCTACACCTTC
TRBJ2-1 TRBV16 many . CASGQALRYEQFF TGTGCCAGCGGCCAGGCACTGAGATATGAGCAGTTCTTC
TRBJ1-2 TRBV4-1 . . CASSPLGEYGYTF TGCGCCAGCAGCCCTCTGGGCGAGTATGGCTACACCTTC
TRBJ1-2 TRBV20-1 few TRBD1 CSASSITGDDGGYTF TGCAGTGCTAGTAGCATTACAGGGGATGATGGTGGCTACACCTTC
TRBJ2-3 TRBV11-2 . . CASRKGPGGILDTQYF TGTGCCAGCAGGAAAGGCCCGGGTGGTATTCTAGATACGCAGTATTTT
TRBJ1-4 TRBV5-1 few TRBD1 CASSLGTGAGEKLFF TGCGCCAGCAGCTTGGGGACAGGGGCAGGTGAAAAACTGTTTTTT
TRBJ2-5 TRBV5-1 . . CASSLETSDPYNEQYF TGCGCCAGCAGCTTGGAGACATCGGACCCCTACAATGAGCAGTACTTC
TRBJ2-1 TRBV20-1 . . CSASPTGWHEQFF TGCAGTGCTAGTCCTACGGGTTGGCATGAGCAGTTCTTC
TRBJ1-2 TRBV7-2 . TRBD1 CASAQDRLRGCTF TGTGCCAGCGCACAGGACAGGCTTCGTGGCTGCACCTTC
TRBJ1-1 TRBV5-1 . TRBD1 CASSQGQGDTEAFF TGCGCCAGCAGCCAAGGACAGGGCGACACTGAAGCTTTCTTT
TRBJ1-4 TRBV12-3/TRBV12-4 few . CASSLNSGGSEKLFF TGTGCCAGCAGTTTAAATTCGGGGGGCAGTGAAAAACTGTTTTTT
TRBJ2-1 TRBV25-1 few . CASSHRGGHNEQFF TGTGCCAGCAGCCACCGAGGCGGGCACAATGAGCAGTTCTTC